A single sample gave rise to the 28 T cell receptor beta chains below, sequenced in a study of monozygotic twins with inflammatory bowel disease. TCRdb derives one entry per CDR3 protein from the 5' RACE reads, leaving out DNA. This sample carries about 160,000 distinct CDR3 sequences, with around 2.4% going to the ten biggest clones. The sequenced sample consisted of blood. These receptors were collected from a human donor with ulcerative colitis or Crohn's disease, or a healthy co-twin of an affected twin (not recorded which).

The CDR3 reads CASSLQGFLAKNIQYF. This chain uses TRBV28 with TRBJ2-4; TCRdb names TRBD1, which stays unverified in the absence of DNA. The CDR3 spans 16 residues. CDR1 MDHEN and CDR2 SYDVKM come from the germline V gene.

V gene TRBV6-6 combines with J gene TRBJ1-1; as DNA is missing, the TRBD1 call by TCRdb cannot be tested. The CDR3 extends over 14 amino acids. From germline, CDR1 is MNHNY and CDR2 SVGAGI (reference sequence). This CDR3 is CASRDQGASTEAFF.

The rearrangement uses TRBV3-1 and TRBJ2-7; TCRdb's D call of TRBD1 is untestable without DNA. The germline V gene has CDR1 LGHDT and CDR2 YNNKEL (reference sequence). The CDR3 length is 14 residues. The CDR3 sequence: CASSPGHGAYEQYF.

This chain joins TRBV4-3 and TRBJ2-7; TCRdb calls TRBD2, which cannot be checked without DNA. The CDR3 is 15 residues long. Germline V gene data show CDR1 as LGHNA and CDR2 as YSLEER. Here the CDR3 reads CASSQDRASLGTQYF.

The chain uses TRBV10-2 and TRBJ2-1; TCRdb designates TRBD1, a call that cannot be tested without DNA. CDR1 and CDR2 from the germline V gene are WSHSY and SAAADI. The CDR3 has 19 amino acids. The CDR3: CASSGRTGGMWSSYNEQFF.

The CDR3 is CASSLMGLRNTEAFF. The chain uses TRBV5-1 and TRBJ1-1; TCRdb returns TRBD1, unconfirmable since there is no DNA. Germline assignment: CDR1 SGHRS and CDR2 YFSETQ. The CDR3 covers 15 residues.

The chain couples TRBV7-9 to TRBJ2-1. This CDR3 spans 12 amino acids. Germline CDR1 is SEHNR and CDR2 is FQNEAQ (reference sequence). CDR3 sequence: CASSLTDFRQFF. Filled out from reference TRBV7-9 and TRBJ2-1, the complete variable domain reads DTGVSQNPRHKITKRGQNVTFRCDPISEHNRLYWYRQTLGQGPEFLTYFQNEAQLEKSRLLSDRFSAERPKGSFSTLEIQRTEQGDSAMYLCASSLTDFRQFFGPGTRLTVL.

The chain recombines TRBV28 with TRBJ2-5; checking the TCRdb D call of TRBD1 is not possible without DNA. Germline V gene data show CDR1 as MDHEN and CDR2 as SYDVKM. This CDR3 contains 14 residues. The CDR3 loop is CASSLPDRKETQYF.

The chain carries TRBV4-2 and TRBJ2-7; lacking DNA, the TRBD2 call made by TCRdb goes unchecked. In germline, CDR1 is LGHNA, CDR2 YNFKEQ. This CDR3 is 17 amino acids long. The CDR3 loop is CASSHPSGLAGAYEQYF.

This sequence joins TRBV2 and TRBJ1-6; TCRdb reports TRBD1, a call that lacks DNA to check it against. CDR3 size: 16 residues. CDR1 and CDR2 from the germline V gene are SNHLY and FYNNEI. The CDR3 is CASSGGTGGGNSPLHF.

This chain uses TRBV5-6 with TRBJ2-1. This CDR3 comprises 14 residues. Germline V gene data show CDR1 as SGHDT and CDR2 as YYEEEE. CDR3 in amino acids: CASSLNGVSRVQFF.

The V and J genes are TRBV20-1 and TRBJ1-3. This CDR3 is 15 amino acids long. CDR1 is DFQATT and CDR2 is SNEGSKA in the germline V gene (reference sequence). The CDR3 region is CSARDLSRSGNTIYF.

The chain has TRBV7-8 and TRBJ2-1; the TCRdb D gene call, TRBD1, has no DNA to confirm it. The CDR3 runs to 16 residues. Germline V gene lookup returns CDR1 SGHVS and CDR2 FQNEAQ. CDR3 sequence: CASRDRGPEGMDEQFF.

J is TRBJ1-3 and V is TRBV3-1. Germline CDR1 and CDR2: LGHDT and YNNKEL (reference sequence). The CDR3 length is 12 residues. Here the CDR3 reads CASRGTGNTIYF.

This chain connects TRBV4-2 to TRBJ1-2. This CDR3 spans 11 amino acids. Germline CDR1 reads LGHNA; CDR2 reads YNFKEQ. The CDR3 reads CASRTGYGYTF.

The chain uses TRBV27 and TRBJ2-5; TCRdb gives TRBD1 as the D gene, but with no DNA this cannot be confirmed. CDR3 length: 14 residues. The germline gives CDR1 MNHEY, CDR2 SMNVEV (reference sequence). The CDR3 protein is CSSSLDRGQETQYF.

The CDR3 loop is CASSRHWGLAESSYNEQFF. The chain couples TRBV4-3 to TRBJ2-1; TCRdb lists TRBD2, though no DNA is available to test this call. The CDR3 is made up of 19 amino acids. Per germline, CDR1 LGHNA and CDR2 YSLEER.

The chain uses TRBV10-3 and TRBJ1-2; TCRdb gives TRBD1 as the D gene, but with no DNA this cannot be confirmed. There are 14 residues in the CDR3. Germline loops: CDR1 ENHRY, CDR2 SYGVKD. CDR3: CAISGQGEGYGYTF.

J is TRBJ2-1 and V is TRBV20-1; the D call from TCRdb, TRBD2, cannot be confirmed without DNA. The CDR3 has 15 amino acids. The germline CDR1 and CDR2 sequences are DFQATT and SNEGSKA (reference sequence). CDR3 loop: CSARGLAASYNEQFF.

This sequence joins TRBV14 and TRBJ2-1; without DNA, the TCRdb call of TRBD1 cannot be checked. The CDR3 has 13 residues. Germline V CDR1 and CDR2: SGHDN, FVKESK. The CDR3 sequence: CASSPEGDNEQFF.

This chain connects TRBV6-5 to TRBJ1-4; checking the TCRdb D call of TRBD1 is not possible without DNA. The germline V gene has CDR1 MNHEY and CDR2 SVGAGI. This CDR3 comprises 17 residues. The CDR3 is CASSYTKRGIRGEKLFF.

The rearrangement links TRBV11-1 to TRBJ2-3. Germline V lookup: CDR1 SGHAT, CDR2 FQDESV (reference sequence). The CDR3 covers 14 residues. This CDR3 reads CASSRSQETDTQYF.

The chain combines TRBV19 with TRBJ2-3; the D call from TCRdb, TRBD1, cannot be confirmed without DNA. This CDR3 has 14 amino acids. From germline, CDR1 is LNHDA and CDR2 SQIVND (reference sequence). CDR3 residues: CASSMQGSTDTQYF. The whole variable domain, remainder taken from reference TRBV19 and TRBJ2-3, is DGGITQSPKYLFRKEGQNVTLSCEQNLNHDAMYWYRQDPGQGLRLIYYSQIVNDFQKGDIAEGYSVSREKKESFPLTVTSAQKNPTAFYLCASSMQGSTDTQYFGPGTRLTVL.

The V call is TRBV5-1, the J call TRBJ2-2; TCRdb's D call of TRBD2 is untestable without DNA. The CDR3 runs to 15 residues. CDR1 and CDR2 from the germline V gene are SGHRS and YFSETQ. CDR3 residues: CASSRTSGRAGELFF. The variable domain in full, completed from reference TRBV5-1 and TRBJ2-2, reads KAGVTQTPRYLIKTRGQQVTLSCSPISGHRSVSWYQQTPGQGLQFLFEYFSETQRNKGNFPGRFSGRQFSNSRSEMNVSTLELGDSALYLCASSRTSGRAGELFFGEGSRLTVL.

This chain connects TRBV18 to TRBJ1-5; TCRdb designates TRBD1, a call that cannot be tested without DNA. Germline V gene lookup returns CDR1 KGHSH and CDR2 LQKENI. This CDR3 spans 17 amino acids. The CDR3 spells CASSPRDGYLSNQPQHF.

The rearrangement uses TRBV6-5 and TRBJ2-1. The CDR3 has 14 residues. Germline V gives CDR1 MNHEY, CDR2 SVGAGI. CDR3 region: CASSYLMSWDEQFF.

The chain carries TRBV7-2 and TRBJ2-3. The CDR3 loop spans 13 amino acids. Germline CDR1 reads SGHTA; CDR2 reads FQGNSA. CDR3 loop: CASSLRPTDTQYF.

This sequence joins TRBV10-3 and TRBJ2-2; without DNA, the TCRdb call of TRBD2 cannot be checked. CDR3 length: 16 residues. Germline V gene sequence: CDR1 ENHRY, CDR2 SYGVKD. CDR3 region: CAISELAGKVAGELFF.